This TCR beta chain was found in a study of Ad26.COV2.S vaccination and SARS-CoV-2 variants. Turning to the study itself: Ad26.COV2.S, an intramuscular injection, was given once or twice 56 days apart. The study, taken as a whole, reports: Ad26.COV2.S recipients had broader spike-specific TCRs (P = 0.0014). There was a possibility that the TCR breadth and depth analyses underestimated total T cell responses.

V lost 1 base to trimming and J lost 1 base, with 14 bases between them. CDR1 is SEHNR, CDR2 FQNEAQ, per germline (reference sequence). The CDR3 extends over 17 amino acids. Regarding this clone: Its antigen remains unknown.

Treatment specified: around 19 received Ad26.COV2.S at low or high dose, single or two shots; about five received placebo; per-sample allocation not given. Sampling was done on day 63 after the first vaccine or placebo injection. Wuhan-strain SARS-CoV-2 spike was expressed by the Ad26 vector that made up the vaccine. TCRdb's table, derived via immunoSEQ multiplex PCR, lists solely in-frame clones and lacks some. This table holds a few hundred thousand clones, approximately 88% found once. The V gene is TRBV7-9, the J gene TRBJ1-5, with D perhaps matching TRBD1 (5 bases). Sequences were derived from peripheral blood, sampled in a trial of Ad26.COV2.S vaccine versus placebo. This clonotype originated in a person between 18 and 65 years old who received the Ad26.COV2.S COVID-19 vaccine or a placebo. CDR3 protein: CASSLGISAGSNQPQHF. The CDR3 DNA reads as TGTGCCAGCAGCTTAGGTATTTCGGCAGGGAGCAATCAGCCCCAGCATTTT. Supplemented by reference TRBV7-9 and TRBJ1-5, the full variable domain reads DTGVSQNPRHKITKRGQNVTFRCDPISEHNRLYWYRQTLGQGPEFLTYFQNEAQLEKSRLLSDRFSAERPKGSFSTLEIQRTEQGDSAMYLCASSLGISAGSNQPQHFGDGTRLSIL.